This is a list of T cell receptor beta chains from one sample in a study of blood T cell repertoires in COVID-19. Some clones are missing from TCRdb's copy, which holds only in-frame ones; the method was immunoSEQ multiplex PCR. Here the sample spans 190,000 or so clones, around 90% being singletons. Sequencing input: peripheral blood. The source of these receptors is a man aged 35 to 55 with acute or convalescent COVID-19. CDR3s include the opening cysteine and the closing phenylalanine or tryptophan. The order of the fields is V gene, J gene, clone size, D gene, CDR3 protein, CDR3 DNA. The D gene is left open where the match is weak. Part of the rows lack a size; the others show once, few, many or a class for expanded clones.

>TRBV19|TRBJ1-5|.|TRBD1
CASSIVTGLFNQPQHF
TGTGCCAGTAGTATTGTGACAGGGTTGTTTAATCAGCCCCAGCATTTT
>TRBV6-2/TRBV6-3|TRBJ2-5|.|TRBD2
CASSSGGGQETQYF
TGTGCCAGCAGTAGCGGGGGGGGACAAGAGACCCAATACTTC
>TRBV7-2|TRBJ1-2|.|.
CASSLEGGSYGYTF
TGTGCCAGCAGCTTAGAAGGGGGTAGCTATGGCTACACCTTC
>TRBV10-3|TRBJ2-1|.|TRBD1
CAIDRGDEQFF
TGTGCCATCGACAGGGGGGATGAGCAGTTCTTC
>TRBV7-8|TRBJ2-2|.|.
CASSPTGANTGELFF
TGTGCCAGCAGCCCCACAGGCGCGAACACCGGGGAGCTGTTTTTT
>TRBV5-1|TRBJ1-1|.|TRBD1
CASSHYAQTGASTEAFF
TGCGCCAGCAGCCATTACGCACAGACAGGGGCGAGTACTGAAGCTTTCTTT
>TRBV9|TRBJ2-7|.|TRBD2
CASSVVPLGREINYEQYF
TGTGCCAGCAGCGTAGTTCCCCTAGGGAGGGAAATTAACTACGAGCAGTACTTC
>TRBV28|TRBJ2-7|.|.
CASSLGRAYEQYF
TGTGCCAGCAGCCTGGGCAGGGCGTACGAGCAGTACTTC
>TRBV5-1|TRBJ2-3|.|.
CASSFQGPSTDTQYF
TGCGCCAGCAGCTTTCAGGGTCCTAGCACAGATACGCAGTATTTT
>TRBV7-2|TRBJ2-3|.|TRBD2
CASSFAGGQSDTQYF
TGTGCCAGCAGCTTTGCGGGGGGTCAATCAGATACGCAGTATTTT
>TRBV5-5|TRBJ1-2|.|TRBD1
CASSLGGTGSYTF
TGTGCCAGCAGCTTGGGGGGGACAGGGTCTTACACCTTC
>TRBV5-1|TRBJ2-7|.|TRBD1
CASSLRGQGEGEQYF
TGCGCCAGCAGCTTGCGGGGACAGGGAGAGGGCGAGCAGTACTTC
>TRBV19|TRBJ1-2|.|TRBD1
CASSTQSGTGGDYGYTF
TGTGCCAGTAGTACCCAAAGCGGGACAGGGGGCGATTATGGCTACACCTTC
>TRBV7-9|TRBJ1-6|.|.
CASSSYMGIENSPLHF
TGTGCCAGCAGCTCCTACATGGGCATCGAAAATTCACCCCTCCACTTT
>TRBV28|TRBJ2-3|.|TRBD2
CASTLSLGLALQYF
TGTGCCAGCACTTTATCACTCGGACTAGCTCTGCAGTATTTT
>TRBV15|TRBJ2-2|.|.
CATSREPAGPRSGELFF
TGTGCCACCAGCAGAGAGCCTGCGGGGCCGAGGTCCGGGGAGCTGTTTTTT
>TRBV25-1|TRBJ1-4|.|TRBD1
CASSPHRGTGVEKLFF
TGTGCCAGCAGTCCCCACCGAGGGACAGGGGTTGAAAAACTGTTTTTT
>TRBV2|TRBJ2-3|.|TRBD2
CASSPRTSGGGDTQYF
TGTGCCAGCAGTCCAAGGACTAGCGGGGGGGGAGATACGCAGTATTTT
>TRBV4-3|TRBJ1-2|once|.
CASSQAQNYGYTF
TGCGCCAGCAGCCAAGCCCAAAACTATGGCTACACCTTC
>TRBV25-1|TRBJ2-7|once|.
CASSGLRWGVYEQYF
TGTGCCAGCAGTGGCCTAAGGTGGGGGGTCTACGAGCAGTACTTC
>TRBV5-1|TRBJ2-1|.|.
CATNPGRGAGEQFF
TGCGCCACTAACCCGGGACGGGGGGCTGGAGAGCAGTTCTTC
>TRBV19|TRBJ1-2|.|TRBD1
CASRPGQLFYGYTF
TGTGCCAGTAGGCCGGGACAGCTATTCTATGGCTACACCTTC
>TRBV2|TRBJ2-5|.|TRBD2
CASSYGGAAETQYF
TGTGCCAGCAGTTACGGGGGGGCCGCAGAGACCCAGTACTTC
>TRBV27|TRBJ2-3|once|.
CASSFGGGRKDTQYF
TGTGCCAGCAGTTTTGGGGGGGGGCGGAAAGATACGCAGTATTTT
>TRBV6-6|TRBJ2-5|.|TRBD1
CASSPPHHGDRGGETQYF
TGTGCCAGCAGTCCACCCCACCACGGGGACAGGGGTGGTGAGACCCAGTACTTC
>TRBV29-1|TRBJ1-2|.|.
CSVVGQTNYGYTF
TGCAGCGTTGTGGGACAAACTAACTATGGCTACACCTTC
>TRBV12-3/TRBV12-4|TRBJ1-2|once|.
CASSPQLNGYTF
TGTGCCAGCAGTCCTCAGTTAAACGGCTACACCTTC
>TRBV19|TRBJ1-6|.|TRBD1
CASSTTGGGSPLHF
TGTGCCAGTAGCACGACAGGGGGCGGTTCACCCCTCCACTTT
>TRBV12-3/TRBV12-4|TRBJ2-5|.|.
CASNPRNQETQYF
TGTGCCAGCAACCCTAGAAACCAAGAGACCCAGTACTTC
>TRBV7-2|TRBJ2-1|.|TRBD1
CASSLGSLGTGFHNEQFF
TGTGCCAGCAGCTTAGGGTCATTAGGGACAGGGTTCCACAATGAGCAGTTCTTC
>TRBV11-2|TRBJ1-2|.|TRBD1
CASSLIPGQGTYGYTF
TGTGCCAGCAGCCTTATCCCGGGACAGGGAACTTATGGCTACACCTTC
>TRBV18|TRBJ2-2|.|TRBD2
CASSASGTINTGELFF
TGTGCCAGCTCAGCGTCCGGGACTATTAACACCGGGGAGCTGTTTTTT
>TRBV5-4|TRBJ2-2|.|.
CASSKGTTNTGELFF
TGTGCCAGCAGCAAGGGGACAACGAACACCGGGGAGCTGTTTTTT
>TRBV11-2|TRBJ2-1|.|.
CASSLGPQSYNEQFF
TGTGCCAGCAGCTTAGGTCCACAGTCCTACAATGAGCAGTTCTTC
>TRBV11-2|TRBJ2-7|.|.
CASSLARGAYEQYF
TGTGCCAGCAGCTTAGCCCGCGGGGCCTACGAGCAGTACTTC
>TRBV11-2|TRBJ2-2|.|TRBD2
CASSLAGAGGLAGELFF
TGTGCCAGCAGCCTCGCAGGAGCGGGGGGGCTGGCCGGGGAGCTGTTTTTT
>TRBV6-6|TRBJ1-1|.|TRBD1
CASRYGTVSTEAFF
TGTGCCAGCAGATACGGGACAGTATCCACTGAAGCTTTCTTT
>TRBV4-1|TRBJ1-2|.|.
CASSQEAALTSYGYTF
TGCGCCAGCAGCCAAGAAGCGGCGTTGACTTCCTATGGCTACACCTTC
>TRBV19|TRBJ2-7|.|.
CASSRTGTTYEQYF
TGTGCCAGCTCCAGGACCGGGACAACCTACGAGCAGTACTTC
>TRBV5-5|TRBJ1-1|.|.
CASSFHTSTEAFF
TGTGCCAGCAGCTTCCACACTAGCACTGAAGCTTTCTTT
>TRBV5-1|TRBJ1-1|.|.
CASSGASMNTEAFF
TGCGCCAGCAGCGGGGCCAGTATGAACACTGAAGCTTTCTTT